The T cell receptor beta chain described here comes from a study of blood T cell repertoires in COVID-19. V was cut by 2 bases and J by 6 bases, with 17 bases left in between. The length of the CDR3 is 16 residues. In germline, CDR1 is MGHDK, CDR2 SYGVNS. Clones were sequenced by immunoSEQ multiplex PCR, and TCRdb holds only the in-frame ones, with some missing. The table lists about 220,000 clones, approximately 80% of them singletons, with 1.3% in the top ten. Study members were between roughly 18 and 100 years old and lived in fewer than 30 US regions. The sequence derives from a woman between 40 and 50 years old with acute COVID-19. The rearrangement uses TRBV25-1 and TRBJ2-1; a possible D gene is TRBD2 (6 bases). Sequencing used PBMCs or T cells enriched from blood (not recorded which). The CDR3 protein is CASSELGLLVTNEQFF. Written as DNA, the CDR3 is TGTGCCAGCAGTGAACTGGGACTCTTAGTTACCAATGAGCAGTTCTTC.